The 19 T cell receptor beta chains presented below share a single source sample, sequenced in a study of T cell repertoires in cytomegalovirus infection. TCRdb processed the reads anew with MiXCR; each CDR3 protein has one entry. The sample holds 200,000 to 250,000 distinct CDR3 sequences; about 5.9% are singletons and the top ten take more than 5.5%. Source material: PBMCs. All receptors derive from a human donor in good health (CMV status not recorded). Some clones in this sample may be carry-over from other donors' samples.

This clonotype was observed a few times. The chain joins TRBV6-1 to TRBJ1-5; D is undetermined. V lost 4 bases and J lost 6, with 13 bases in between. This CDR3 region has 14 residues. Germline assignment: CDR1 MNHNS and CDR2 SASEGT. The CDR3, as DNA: TGTGCCAGCAGTGCTATGGCTTCTCGTCAGCCCCAGCATTTT. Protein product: CASSAMASRQPQHF.

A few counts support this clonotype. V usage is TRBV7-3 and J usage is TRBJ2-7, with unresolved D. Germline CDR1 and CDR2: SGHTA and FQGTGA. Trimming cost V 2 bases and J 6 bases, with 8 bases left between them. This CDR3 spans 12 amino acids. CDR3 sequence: CASSLQTAEQYF. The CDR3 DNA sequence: TGTGCCAGCAGCTTACAGACGGCCGAGCAGTACTTC.

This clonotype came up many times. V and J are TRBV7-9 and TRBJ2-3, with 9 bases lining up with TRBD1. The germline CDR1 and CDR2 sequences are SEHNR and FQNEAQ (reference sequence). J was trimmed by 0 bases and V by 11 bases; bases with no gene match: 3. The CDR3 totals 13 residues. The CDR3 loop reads CAWDRDSTDTQYF. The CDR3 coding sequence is TGTGCCTGGGACAGGGACAGCACAGATACGCAGTATTTT. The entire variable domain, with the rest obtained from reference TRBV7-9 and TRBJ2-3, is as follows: DTGVSQNPRHKITKRGQNVTFRCDPISEHNRLYWYRQTLGQGPEFLTYFQNEAQLEKSRLLSDRFSAERPKGSFSTLEIQRTEQGDSAMYLCAWDRDSTDTQYFGPGTRLTVL.

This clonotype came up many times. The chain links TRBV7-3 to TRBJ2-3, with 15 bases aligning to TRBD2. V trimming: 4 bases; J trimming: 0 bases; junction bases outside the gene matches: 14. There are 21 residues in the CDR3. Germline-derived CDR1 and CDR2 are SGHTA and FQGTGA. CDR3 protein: CASSSISTGTSGGISTDTQYF. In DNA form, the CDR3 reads TGTGCCAGCAGCTCCATATCCACCGGGACTAGCGGGGGGATTAGCACAGATACGCAGTATTTT.

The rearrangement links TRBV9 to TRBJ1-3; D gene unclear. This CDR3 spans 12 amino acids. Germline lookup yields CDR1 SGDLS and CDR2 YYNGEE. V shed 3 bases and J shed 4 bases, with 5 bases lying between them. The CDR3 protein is CASSAVGNTIYF. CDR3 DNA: TGTGCCAGCAGCGCTGTAGGAAACACCATATATTTT.

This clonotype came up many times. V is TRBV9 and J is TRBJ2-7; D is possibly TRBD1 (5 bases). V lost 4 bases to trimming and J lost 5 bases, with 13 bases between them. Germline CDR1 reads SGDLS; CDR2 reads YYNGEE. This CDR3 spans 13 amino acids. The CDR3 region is CASSLGEIHEQYF. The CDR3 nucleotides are TGTGCCAGCAGCTTAGGGGAAATTCACGAGCAGTACTTC.

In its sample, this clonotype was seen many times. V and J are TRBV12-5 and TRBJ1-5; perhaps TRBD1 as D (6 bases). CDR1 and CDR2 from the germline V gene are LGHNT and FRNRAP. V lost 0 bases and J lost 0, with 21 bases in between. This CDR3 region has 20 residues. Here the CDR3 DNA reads TGTGCTAGTGGTTTGGTCTCATTTCCTGGTACAGGGACTAGCAATCAGCCCCAGCATTTT. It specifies CASGLVSFPGTGTSNQPQHF.

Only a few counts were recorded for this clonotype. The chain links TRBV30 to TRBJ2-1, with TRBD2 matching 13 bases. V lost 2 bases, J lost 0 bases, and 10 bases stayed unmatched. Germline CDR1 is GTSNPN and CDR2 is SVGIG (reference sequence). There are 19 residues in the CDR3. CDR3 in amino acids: CAWSLRRLAGGRSYNEQFF. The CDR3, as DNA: TGTGCCTGGAGTCTCCGCAGACTAGCGGGGGGCCGCTCCTACAATGAGCAGTTCTTC.

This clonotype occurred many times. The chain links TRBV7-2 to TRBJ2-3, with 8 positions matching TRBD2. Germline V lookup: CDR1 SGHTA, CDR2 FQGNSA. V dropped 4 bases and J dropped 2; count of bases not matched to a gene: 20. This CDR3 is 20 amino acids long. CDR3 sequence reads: CASSSPLARGALPSTDTQYF. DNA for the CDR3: TGTGCCAGCAGCTCACCTTTGGCGCGGGGGGCTCTCCCTTCCACAGATACGCAGTATTTT.

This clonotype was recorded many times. CDR3 DNA: TGCGCCAGCAGCCAAGGGTGGCTAGCGAACACAGATACGCAGTATTTT. It specifies CASSQGWLANTDTQYF. The gene calls are TRBV4-1 and TRBJ2-3; tentatively, D is TRBD2 (6 bases). Germline V CDR1 and CDR2: MGHRA, YSYEKL. Deletions cut 1 base from V and 2 bases from J, with 13 bases between. This CDR3 contains 16 residues.

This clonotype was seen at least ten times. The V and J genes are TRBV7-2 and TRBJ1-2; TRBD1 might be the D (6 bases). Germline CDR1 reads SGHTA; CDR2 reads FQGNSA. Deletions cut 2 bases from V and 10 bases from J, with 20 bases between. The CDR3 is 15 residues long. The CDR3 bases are TGTGCCAGCAGCTTAAGACATGGTCAGGGGAGAGACTACACCTTC. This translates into CASSLRHGQGRDYTF.

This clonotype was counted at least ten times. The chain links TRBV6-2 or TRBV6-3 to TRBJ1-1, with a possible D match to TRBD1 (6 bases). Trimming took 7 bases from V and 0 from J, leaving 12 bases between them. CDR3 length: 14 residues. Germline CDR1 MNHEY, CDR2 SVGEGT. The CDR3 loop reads CASTGGQLNTEAFF. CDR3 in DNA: TGTGCCAGCACCGGAGGACAGTTGAACACTGAAGCTTTCTTT.

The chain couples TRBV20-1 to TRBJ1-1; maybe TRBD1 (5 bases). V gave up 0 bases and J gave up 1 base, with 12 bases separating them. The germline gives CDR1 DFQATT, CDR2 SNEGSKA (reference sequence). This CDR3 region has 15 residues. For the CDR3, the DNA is TGCAGTGCTAGAGAGGCGGGGCTTAGGAACACTGAAGCTTTCTTT. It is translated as CSAREAGLRNTEAFF.

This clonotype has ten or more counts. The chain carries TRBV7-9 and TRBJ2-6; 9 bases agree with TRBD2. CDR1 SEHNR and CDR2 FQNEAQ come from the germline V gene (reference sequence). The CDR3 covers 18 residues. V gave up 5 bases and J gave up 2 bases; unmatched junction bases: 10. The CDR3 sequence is CASSNLPAGGPGANVLTF. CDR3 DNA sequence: TGTGCCAGCAGCAACCTACCCGCGGGGGGGCCTGGGGCCAACGTCCTGACTTTC.

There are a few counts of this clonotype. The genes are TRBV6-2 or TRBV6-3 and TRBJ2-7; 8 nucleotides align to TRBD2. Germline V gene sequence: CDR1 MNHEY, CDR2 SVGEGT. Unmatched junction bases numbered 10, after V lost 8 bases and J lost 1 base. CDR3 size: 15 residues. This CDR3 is CASLPLGLESYEQYF. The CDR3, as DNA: TGTGCCAGCCTCCCCCTGGGACTAGAATCCTACGAGCAGTACTTC.

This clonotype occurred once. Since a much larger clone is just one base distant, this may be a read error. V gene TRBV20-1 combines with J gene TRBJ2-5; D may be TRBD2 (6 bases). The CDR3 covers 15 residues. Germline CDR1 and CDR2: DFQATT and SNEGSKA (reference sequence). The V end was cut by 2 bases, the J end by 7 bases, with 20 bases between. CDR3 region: CSARLMRGLLGTQYF. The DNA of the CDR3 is TGCAGTGCTAGACTAATGCGGGGCCTTCTAGGGACCCAGTACTTC.

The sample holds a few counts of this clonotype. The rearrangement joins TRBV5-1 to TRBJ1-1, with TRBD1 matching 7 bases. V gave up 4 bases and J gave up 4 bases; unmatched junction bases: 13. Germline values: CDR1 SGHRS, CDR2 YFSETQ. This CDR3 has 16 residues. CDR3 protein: CASSTEPTGLRTEAFF. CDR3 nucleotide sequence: TGCGCCAGCAGCACGGAACCGACAGGGCTGCGCACTGAAGCTTTCTTT.

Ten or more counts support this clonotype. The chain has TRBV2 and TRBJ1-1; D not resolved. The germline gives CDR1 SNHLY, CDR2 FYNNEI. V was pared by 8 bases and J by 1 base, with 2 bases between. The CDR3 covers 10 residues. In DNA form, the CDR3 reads TGTGCCAGCGGGAACACTGAAGCTTTCTTT. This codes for CASGNTEAFF.

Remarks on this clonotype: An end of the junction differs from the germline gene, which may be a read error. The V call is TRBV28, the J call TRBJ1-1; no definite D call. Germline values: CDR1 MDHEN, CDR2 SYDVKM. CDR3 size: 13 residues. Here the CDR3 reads CARSFGRNTEAFF. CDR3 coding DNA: TGTGCCCGCAGTTTTGGGAGGAACACTGAAGCTTTCTTT.